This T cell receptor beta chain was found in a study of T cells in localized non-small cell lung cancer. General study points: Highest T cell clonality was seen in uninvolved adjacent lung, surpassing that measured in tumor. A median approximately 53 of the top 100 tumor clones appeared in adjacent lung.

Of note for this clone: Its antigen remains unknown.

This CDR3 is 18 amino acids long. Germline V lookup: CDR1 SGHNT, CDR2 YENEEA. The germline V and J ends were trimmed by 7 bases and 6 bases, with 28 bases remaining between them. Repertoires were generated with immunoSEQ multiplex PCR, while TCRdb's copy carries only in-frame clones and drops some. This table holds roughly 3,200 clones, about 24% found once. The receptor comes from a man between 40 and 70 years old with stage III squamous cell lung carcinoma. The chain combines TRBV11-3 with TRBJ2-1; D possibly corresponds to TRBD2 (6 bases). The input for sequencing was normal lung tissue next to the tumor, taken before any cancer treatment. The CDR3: CASTIGGSGGWFGNEQFF. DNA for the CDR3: TGTGCCAGCACCATTGGGGGGAGCGGAGGGTGGTTCGGCAATGAGCAGTTCTTC.